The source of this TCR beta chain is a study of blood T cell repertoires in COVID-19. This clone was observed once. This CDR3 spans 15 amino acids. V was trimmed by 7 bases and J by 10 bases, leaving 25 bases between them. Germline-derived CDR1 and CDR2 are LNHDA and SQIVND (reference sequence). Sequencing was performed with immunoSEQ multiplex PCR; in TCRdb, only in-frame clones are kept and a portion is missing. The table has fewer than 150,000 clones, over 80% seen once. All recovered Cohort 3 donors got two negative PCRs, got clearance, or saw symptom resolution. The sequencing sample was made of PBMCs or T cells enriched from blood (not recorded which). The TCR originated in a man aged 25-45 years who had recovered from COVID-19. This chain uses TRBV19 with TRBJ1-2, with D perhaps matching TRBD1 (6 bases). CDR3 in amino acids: CASIGGDNPQRDYTF. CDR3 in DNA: TGTGCCAGTATCGGGGGGGACAACCCACAACGGGACTACACCTTC.